A single sample gave rise to the 6 T cell receptor beta chains below, sequenced in a study of human T cells and chemical hapten exposure. As to time point: patch test 3, about 24 weeks after DPC sensitization. Treatment in this sample: therapeutic diphenylcyclopropenone sensitization with weekly scalp DPC. One entry per CDR3 protein, called by TCRdb with MiXCR from the RACE reads. The table shows over 55,000 distinct CDR3 sequences, with 8.5% to 14% occurring only once. Sequencing used whole blood, obtained in connection with sensitization to the hapten diphenylcyclopropenone (DPC). The source is a woman aged 50 to 65 with alopecia areata. Some clones in this sample may be carry-over from other donors' samples.

This clonotype has a count of ten or more. V gene TRBV28 combines with J gene TRBJ2-3; the match to TRBD2 covers 10 bases. CDR3 size: 15 residues. After removal of 7 bases from V and 0 bases from J, the junction contained 4 bases not matched to a gene. From germline, CDR1 is MDHEN and CDR2 SYDVKM. CDR3: CASILAGVSTDTQYF. CDR3 bases: TGTGCCAGCATCCTAGCGGGGGTGAGCACAGATACGCAGTATTTT.

In its sample, this clonotype was seen a few times. V and J are TRBV7-2 and TRBJ1-5; a possible D gene is TRBD1 (6 bases). Looked up from germline, CDR1 is SGHTA and CDR2 is FQGNSA. V was clipped by 4 bases and J by 7 bases, with 17 bases between them. The CDR3 runs to 15 residues. The CDR3 bases are TGTGCCAGCAGCTCCCAGGAGGGGGTAGGACAGCCCCAGCATTTT. It yields the protein CASSSQEGVGQPQHF. The complete variable domain, with remaining parts taken from reference TRBV7-2 and TRBJ1-5, reads GAGVSQSPSNKVTEKGKDVELRCDPISGHTALYWYRQSLGQGLEFLIYFQGNSAPDKSGLPSDRFSAERTGGSVSTLTIQRTQQEDSAVYLCASSSQEGVGQPQHFGDGTRLSIL.

This sequence joins TRBV4-2 and TRBJ1-3; D unclear. V gave up 1 base and J gave up 1 base, with 5 bases separating them. This CDR3 contains 14 residues. CDR1 LGHNA and CDR2 YNFKEQ come from the germline V gene. DNA of the CDR3: TGTGCCAGCAGCCAAGCGTCTTCTGGAAACACCATATATTTT. This gives the protein CASSQASSGNTIYF.

The chain couples TRBV4-3 to TRBJ1-1, with D possibly matching TRBD1 (6 bases). The CDR3 length is 15 residues. The germline V gene has CDR1 LGHNA and CDR2 YSLEER. The germline V and J ends were trimmed by 0 bases and 6 bases, with 14 bases remaining between them. CDR3 bases: TGCGCCAGCAGCCAAGATAGGGGGGATCGGGCTGAAGCTTTCTTT. As protein: CASSQDRGDRAEAFF.

This clonotype occurred many times. The rearrangement links TRBV7-2 to TRBJ1-5; D may be TRBD1 (6 bases). Germline lookup yields CDR1 SGHTA and CDR2 FQGNSA. V gave up 5 bases and J gave up 6 bases, with 11 bases separating them. The CDR3 sequence is 13 residues long. CDR3 protein: CASSGDNGQPQHF. As DNA, the CDR3 is TGTGCCAGCAGCGGGGACAACGGTCAGCCCCAGCATTTT.

The rearrangement uses TRBV28 and TRBJ2-7, with TRBD2 matching 8 bases. The CDR3 runs to 15 residues. The germline V gene has CDR1 MDHEN and CDR2 SYDVKM. V shed 0 bases, J shed 2 bases, and the junction held 3 bases outside the gene matches. DNA for the CDR3: TGTGCCAGCAGTTTATGGGGACTAGTCCCCTACGAGCAGTACTTC. Translated, it gives CASSLWGLVPYEQYF.